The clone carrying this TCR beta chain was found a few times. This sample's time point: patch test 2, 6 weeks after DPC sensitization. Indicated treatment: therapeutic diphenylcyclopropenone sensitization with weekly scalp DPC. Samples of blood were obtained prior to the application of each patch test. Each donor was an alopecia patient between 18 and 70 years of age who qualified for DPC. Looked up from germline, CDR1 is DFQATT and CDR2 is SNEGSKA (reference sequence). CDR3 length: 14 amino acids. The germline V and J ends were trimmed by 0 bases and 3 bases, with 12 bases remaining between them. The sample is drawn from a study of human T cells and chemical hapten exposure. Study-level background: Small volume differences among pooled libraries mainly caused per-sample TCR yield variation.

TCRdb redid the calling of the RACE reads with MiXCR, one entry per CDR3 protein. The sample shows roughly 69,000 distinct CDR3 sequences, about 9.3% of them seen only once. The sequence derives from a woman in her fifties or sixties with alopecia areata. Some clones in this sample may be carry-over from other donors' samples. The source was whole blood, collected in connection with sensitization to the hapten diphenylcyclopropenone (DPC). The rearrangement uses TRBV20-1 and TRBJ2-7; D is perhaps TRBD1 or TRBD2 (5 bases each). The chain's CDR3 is CSARDWGTGYEQYF. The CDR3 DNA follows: TGCAGTGCTAGAGATTGGGGGACGGGCTACGAGCAGTACTTC.